The sequence of this TCR beta chain was determined in a study of CD8 T cells in Susac syndrome. Negative isolation was used for CD8+ and CD4+ T cells and FACS enrichment for TEMRA cells. Random hexamers were used to reverse transcribe an amount of about 0.45 to 1 ug RNA. TCRdb reanalysed the immunoSEQ multiplex PCR reads using MiXCR and keeps one entry per CDR3 protein. The sample holds approximately 150,000 distinct CDR3 sequences, about 94% seen once. The junction had 11 bases not matched to a gene; V was cut back by 5 bases and J by 7 bases. CDR1 is SGHTA, CDR2 FQGNSA, per germline. The CDR3 covers 15 residues.

The sequencing sample was made of CD4+ T cells from PBMCs. The TCR comes from a human donor with multiple sclerosis. The V call is TRBV7-2, the J call TRBJ1-5, with 7 nucleotides matching TRBD1. The CDR3 coding sequence is TGTGCCAGCAGCCCGCGACAGGGCCCCGGACAGCCCCAGCATTTT. Its translation is CASSPRQGPGQPQHF.